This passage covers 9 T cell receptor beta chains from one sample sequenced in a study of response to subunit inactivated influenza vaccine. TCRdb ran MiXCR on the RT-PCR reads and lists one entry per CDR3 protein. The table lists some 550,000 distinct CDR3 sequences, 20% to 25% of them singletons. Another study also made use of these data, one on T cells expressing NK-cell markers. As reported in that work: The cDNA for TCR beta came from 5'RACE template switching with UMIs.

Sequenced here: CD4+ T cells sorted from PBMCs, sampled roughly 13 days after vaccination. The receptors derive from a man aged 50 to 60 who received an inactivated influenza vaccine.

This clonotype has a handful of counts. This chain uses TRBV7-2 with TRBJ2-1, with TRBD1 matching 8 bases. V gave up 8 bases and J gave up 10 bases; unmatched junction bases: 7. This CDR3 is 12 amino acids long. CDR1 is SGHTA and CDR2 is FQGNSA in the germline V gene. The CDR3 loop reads CASQQGVGEQFF. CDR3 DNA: TGTGCCAGCCAACAGGGGGTTGGGGAGCAGTTCTTC. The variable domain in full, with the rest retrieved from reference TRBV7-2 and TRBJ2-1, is GAGVSQSPSNKVTEKGKDVELRCDPISGHTALYWYRQSLGQGLEFLIYFQGNSAPDKSGLPSDRFSAERTGGSVSTLTIQRTQQEDSAVYLCASQQGVGEQFFGPGTRLTVL.

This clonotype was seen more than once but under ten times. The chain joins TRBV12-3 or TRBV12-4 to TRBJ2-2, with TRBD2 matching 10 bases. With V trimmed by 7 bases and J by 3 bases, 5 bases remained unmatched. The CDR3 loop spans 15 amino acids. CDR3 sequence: CASTTGLAYTGELFF. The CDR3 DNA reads TGTGCCAGCACCACGGGACTAGCGTACACCGGGGAGCTGTTTTTT.

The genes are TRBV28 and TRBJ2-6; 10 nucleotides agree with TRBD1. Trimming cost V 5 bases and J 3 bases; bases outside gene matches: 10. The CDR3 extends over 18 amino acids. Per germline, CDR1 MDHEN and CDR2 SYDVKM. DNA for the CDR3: TGTGCCAGCAGTCAAACCGGGACAGGGGTAGTTGGGGCCAACGTCCTGACTTTC. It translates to CASSQTGTGVVGANVLTF.

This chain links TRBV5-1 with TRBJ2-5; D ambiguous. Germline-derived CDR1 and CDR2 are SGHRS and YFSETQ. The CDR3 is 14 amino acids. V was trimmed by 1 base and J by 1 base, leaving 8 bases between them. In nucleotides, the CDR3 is TGCGCCAGCAGCTTGTCGGTGACCCAAGAGACCCAGTACTTC. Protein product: CASSLSVTQETQYF.

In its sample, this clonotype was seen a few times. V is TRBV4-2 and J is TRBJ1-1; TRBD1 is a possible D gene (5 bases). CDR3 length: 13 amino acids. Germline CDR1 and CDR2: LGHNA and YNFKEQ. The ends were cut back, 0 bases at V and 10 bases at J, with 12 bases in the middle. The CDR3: CASSQDGGEGAFF. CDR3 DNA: TGTGCCAGCAGCCAAGACGGGGGTGAGGGAGCTTTCTTT.

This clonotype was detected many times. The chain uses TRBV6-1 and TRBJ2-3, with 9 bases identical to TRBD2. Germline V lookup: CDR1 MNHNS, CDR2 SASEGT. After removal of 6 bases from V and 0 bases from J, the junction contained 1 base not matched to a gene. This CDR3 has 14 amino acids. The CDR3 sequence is CASRLAGSTDTQYF. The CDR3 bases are TGTGCCAGCAGGCTAGCGGGGAGCACAGATACGCAGTATTTT.

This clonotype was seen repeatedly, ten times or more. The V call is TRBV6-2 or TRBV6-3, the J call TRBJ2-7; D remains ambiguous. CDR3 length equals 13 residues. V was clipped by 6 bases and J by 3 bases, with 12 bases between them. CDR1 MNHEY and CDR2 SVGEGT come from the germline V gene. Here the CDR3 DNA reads TGTGCCAGCAGCCACCCCGGTCTCTACGAGCAGTACTTC. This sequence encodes CASSHPGLYEQYF.

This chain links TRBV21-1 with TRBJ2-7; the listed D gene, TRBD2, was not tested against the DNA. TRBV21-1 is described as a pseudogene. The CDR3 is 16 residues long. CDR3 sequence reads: CASSKVKREGVNEQYF. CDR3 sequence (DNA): TGTGCCAGCAGCAAAGTGAAGCGGGAGGGAGTGAACGAGCAGTACTTC.

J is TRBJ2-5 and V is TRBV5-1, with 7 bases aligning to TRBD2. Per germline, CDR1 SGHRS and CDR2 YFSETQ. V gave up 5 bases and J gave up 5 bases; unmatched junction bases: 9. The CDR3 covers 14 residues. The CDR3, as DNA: TGCGCCAGCAGAGGTCTAGCGGCTGGGGAGACCCAGTACTTC. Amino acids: CASRGLAAGETQYF.